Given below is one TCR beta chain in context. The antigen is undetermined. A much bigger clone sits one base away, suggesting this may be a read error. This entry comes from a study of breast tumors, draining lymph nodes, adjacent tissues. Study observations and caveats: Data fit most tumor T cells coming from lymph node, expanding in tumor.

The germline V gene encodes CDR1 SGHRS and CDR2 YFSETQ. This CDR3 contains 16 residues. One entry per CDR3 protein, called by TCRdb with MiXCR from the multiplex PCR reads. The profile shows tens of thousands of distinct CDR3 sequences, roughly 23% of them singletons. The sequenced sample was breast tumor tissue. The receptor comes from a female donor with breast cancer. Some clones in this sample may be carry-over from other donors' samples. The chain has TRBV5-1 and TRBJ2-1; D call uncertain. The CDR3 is CASSLGVGFEVFEQSF. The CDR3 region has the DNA TGCGCCAGCAGCTTGGGGGTCGGGTTCGAGGTTTTTGAGCAGTCCTTC.